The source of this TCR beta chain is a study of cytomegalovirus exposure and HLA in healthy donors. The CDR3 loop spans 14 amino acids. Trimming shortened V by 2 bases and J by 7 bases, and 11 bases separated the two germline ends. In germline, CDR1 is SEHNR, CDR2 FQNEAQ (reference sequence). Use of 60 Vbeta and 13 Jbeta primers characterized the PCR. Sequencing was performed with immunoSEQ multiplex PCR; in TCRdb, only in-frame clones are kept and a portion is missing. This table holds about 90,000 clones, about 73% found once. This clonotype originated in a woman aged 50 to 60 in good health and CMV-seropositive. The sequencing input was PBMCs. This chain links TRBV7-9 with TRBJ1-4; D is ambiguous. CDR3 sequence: CASSLPGGGEKLFF. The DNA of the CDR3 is TGTGCCAGCAGCTTACCGGGAGGCGGTGAAAAACTGTTTTTT. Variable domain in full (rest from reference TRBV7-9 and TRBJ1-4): DTGVSQNPRHKITKRGQNVTFRCDPISEHNRLYWYRQTLGQGPEFLTYFQNEAQLEKSRLLSDRFSAERPKGSFSTLEIQRTEQGDSAMYLCASSLPGGGEKLFFGSGTQLSVL.